This T cell receptor beta chain was sequenced during a study of CD8 T cells in Susac syndrome. Random hexamers were used to reverse transcribe the RNA input (about 0.5 to 1 ug). Amplification of the TCR beta CDR3 was carried out by immunoSEQ multiplex PCR, which spanned a total of 54 Vbeta and 13 Jbeta segments. TCRdb itself ran the immunoSEQ multiplex PCR reads through MiXCR, one entry per CDR3 protein. The table records about 250,000 distinct CDR3 sequences, just over 90% of them present only once. Trimming cost V 4 bases and J 2 bases; bases outside gene matches: 12. The CDR3 consists of 19 residues. CDR1 and CDR2 (germline): SGHTA, FQGNSA. Sequencing of TCR beta was performed on blood CD8+ T cells and on blood CD4+ T cells. In the multiple sclerosis control group, patients were treatment-naive and had stable or active relapsing-remitting disease. TEMRA cells underwent FACS enrichment and CD8+ and CD4+ T cells underwent negative isolation.

The sequencing input was CD4+ T cells from PBMCs. The clonotype was recovered from a human donor with multiple sclerosis. The chain combines TRBV7-2 with TRBJ2-3; TRBD2 matches 13 bases. The CDR3 DNA follows: TGTGCCAGCAGCTCCAGACTAGCGGGGGGCCACAGAGACACAGATACGCAGTATTTT. It specifies CASSSRLAGGHRDTDTQYF.